This T cell receptor (beta chain) was sequenced during a study of T cell responses to AZD1222 COVID-19 vaccine. The study's findings and limits: With two AZD1222 doses given, Spike-specific TCR breadth and depth both rose. Repertoire sampling occurred only after the peak T cell response. Donors in the cohort were predominantly white British and more often female, and clonal diversity was possibly underestimated. CD4 TCRs associated with vaccination spanned spike, dominating at 160-218 and 743-854.

Profiled with immunoSEQ multiplex PCR; TCRdb holds only in-frame clones, not every one. Counted here are roughly 200,000 clones, about 93% occurring once; the ten biggest clones make up 0.9% to 1.1%. The germline V and J ends were trimmed by 7 bases and 0 bases, with 16 bases remaining between them. The CDR3 consists of 16 residues. The germline CDR1 and CDR2 sequences are KGHSH and LQKENI. Concerning this clone itself: Its antigen is not identified.

The sample consisted of peripheral blood, taken on day 0 of MenACWY control vaccination. This chain uses TRBV18 with TRBJ2-1; perhaps D is TRBD1 or TRBD2 (5 bases each). This TCR derives from an adult in good health. The CDR3 here is CASFSYGTHSYNEQFF. In DNA form, the CDR3 reads TGTGCCAGCTTTTCATATGGGACGCACTCCTACAATGAGCAGTTCTTC.